The T cell receptor (beta chain) under discussion was sequenced for a study of CXCR3-negative and CXCR3-positive naive CD8 T cells. Overall study results and limits: CXCR3-positive naive cells had more hydrophobic TRB CDR3s than CXCR3-negative naive cells.

The V gene's germline CDR1 is SGHNT and CDR2 YENEEA. The CDR3 consists of 17 residues. cDNA libraries for TRB were generated by 5' RACE incorporating UMI labels. Using the 5' RACE reads, TCRdb records one entry per CDR3 protein without DNA. The sample's table shows over 80,000 distinct CDR3 sequences. This clonotype counts as medium-sized by frequency. What it binds is not known. The TCR was taken from a human donor in good health. Some clones in this sample may be carry-over from other donors' samples. The sequenced material came from naive CXCR3- CD8+ T cells from blood. Documented subset: CD45RO-CCR7+CD27+CD95- naive CD8+ T cells lacking CXCR3 (TNR3-). V usage is TRBV11-3 and J usage is TRBJ2-1; no DNA is available, so the TRBD2 call from TCRdb remains unchecked. CDR3 sequence reads: CASSSKTSGRSYNEQFF.